The present entry profiles one T cell receptor beta chain with its context. The data belong to a study of cytomegalovirus exposure and HLA in healthy donors. 60 Vbeta and 13 Jbeta primers were used in PCR. The data were produced by immunoSEQ multiplex PCR, yet TCRdb's version contains in-frame clones alone and is incomplete. Recorded for this sample: 150,000 to 200,000 clones. CDR3 length: 19 amino acids. With V trimmed by 2 bases and J by 2 bases, 11 bases remained unmatched. The germline V gene has CDR1 SGHVT and CDR2 SQSDAQ. The chain uses TRBV7-4 and TRBJ1-4; 10 positions match TRBD1. The source material was PBMCs. The clonotype was recovered from a boy younger than 18 in good health and CMV-seronegative. The DNA of the CDR3 is TGTGCCAGCAGCTTAAGGGACAGGGGAATGTGGGTCACTAATGAAAAACTGTTTTTT. It translates to CASSLRDRGMWVTNEKLFF.